These T cell receptor beta chains were read from a single sample in a study of shared clonotypes between healthy human individuals. TCRdb keeps only in-frame clones here, not all; method: immunoSEQ multiplex PCR. The sample shows over 2,000,000 clones, 90% to 95% of them seen only once. Sequencing was performed on naive CD8+ T cells from PBMCs. The receptors shown here come from a man between 18 and 35 years old in good health. Some clones in this sample may be carry-over from other donors' samples. Each CDR3 is given with its conserved first and last residue.

j_call cdr3_length v_call cdr3_aa
TRBJ2-1 15 TRBV7-9 CASSLRSGSRNEQFF
TRBJ2-3 13 TRBV5-1 CASSLVGGDTQYF
TRBJ2-3 19 TRBV7-2 CASSLRVWDLAGGPDTQYF
TRBJ2-7 16 TRBV27 CASSYRTLGPGYEQYF
TRBJ1-1 17 TRBV27 CASSFVSPGGLNTEAFF
TRBJ2-5 14 TRBV19 CASSITTGVRDQYF
TRBJ2-1 13 TRBV5-1 CASSWDRDYEQFF
TRBJ2-3 16 TRBV11-2 CASRATSGSLTDTQYF
TRBJ2-7 14 TRBV25-1 CASSSGTGGYEQYF
TRBJ2-3 18 TRBV19 CASSRSGSTFLGTDTQYF
TRBJ2-7 13 TRBV28 CASSFAPGVEQYF
TRBJ1-4 17 TRBV11-2 CASSLDLVTSTNEKLFF
TRBJ1-5 17 TRBV4-1 CASSQDRWDGLNQPQHF
TRBJ2-7 13 TRBV7-2 CASSFSPHYEQYF
TRBJ2-1 14 TRBV11-2 CASSPPPSYNEQFF
TRBJ2-6 19 TRBV4-1 CASSHGFSPSPSGANVLTF
TRBJ2-2 16 TRBV13 CASSPGGQGGVGELFF
TRBJ2-1 15 TRBV10-3 CAITGAGGENNEQFF
TRBJ2-1 15 TRBV28 CATTQTTSSANEQFF
TRBJ2-1 14 TRBV4-1 CASSLTRLRNEQFF